This is a list of T cell receptor beta chains from one sample in a study of shared clonotypes between healthy human individuals. Profiling relied on immunoSEQ multiplex PCR, and the TCRdb table lists in-frame clones only, not all of them. Of about 820,000 clones in the sample, almost 95% were seen once. The sequencing input was naive CD8+ T cells sorted from blood. The receptor set was obtained from a man between 25 and 39 years old in good health. CDR3s leave out the opening cysteine and the closing phenylalanine or tryptophan.

v_gene	j_gene	CDR3aa
TRBV6-5	TRBJ2-5	ASSPQGPQETQY
TRBV7-8	TRBJ1-5	ASSAQGSNQPQH
TRBV6-5	TRBJ2-1	ASKDTHYNEQF
TRBV7-8	TRBJ1-1	ASSLGGQSLTEAF
TRBV5-1	TRBJ2-1	ASSLDSGSSNEQF
TRBV19	TRBJ2-7	ATRPGQGPYEQY
TRBV19	TRBJ2-5	ASRQDTTQETQY
TRBV11-2	TRBJ2-1	ASSLDPLSRGWSYNEQF
TRBV19	TRBJ2-1	ASSHPGLAADEQF
TRBV27	TRBJ1-5	ASSLVTNQPQH
TRBV28	TRBJ2-2	ASSPGDVAGPYTGELF
TRBV4-1	TRBJ2-7	ASSQDGYEQY
TRBV6-1	TRBJ2-4	ASIRTGLAKNIQY
TRBV7-9	TRBJ2-1	ASSNWRAPSYTNEQF
TRBV27	TRBJ1-1	ASSLNLGAEAF
TRBV25-1	TRBJ2-7	AAGNIVEQY
TRBV6-1	TRBJ1-1	ASSEIRGEGTEAF
TRBV19	TRBJ1-1	ASSINPAMNTEAF
TRBV28	TRBJ2-2	ASSLDRVNTGELF
TRBV15	TRBJ2-1	ATSRDRLAGVYEQF
TRBV25-1	TRBJ2-1	ASTDTNEQF
TRBV6-4	TRBJ2-3	ASSLGTLSTDTQY
TRBV6-5	TRBJ2-7	ASSYLAGFGDEQY
TRBV5-4	TRBJ2-7	ASSLDGNSYEQY
TRBV6-6	TRBJ1-5	ASSYTSNQPQH
TRBV5-4	TRBJ1-1	ASSSEWDRLNTEAF
TRBV6-5	TRBJ1-4	AAGNTIGEKLF
TRBV7-9	TRBJ1-1	ASSGRNTEAF
TRBV7-9	TRBJ2-1	ASSLGRPDEQF
TRBV6-1	TRBJ2-1	ASSGGAGEYNEQF
TRBV21-1	TRBJ2-7	ASSKAKNSYEQY
TRBV30	TRBJ2-5	AWALYGTSGTQY
TRBV7-7	TRBJ2-7	ASSRNEGLDEQY
TRBV15	TRBJ2-1	ATSRKGQSYNEQF
TRBV5-1	TRBJ2-3	ASSLGTSGSTDTQY
TRBV6-5	TRBJ2-1	ASSYLTGKYNEQF
TRBV28	TRBJ1-1	ASSLWGPGENTEAF
TRBV28	TRBJ2-1	ASSFPPGTSGWEDEQF
TRBV27	TRBJ2-3	ASSFLSQGAGSTDTQY
TRBV11-2	TRBJ2-3	ASSFGRLGAPTDTQY
TRBV28	TRBJ1-4	ATHAPGQGEKLF
TRBV28	TRBJ2-1	ASSSGTSAYNEQF
TRBV7-2	TRBJ2-7	ASNPGGGEQY
TRBV7-9	TRBJ2-1	ASSPGTSGYGYNEQF
TRBV27	TRBJ2-4	ASRGGVAKNIQY
TRBV19	TRBJ2-2	ASSISLLAGGSIKHTGELF
TRBV27	TRBJ1-1	ASSPSWVGEAF
TRBV6-1	TRBJ2-4	ASSETGGWDIQY
TRBV19	TRBJ1-1	ASSIRSGLEAF
TRBV7-9	TRBJ2-2	ASSPFQNPGELF
TRBV21-1	TRBJ2-7	ASSRILARGPAYEQY
TRBV11-2	TRBJ2-7	ASSSGQGLNEQY
TRBV7-8	TRBJ2-5	ASSLRRDSKETQY
TRBV27	TRBJ1-1	ASSLQQGNTEAF
TRBV5-6	TRBJ1-1	ASSLTGGTEAF
TRBV28	TRBJ2-1	ASSLYAGSSYNEQF
TRBV15	TRBJ2-1	ATSSAGGHNHNEQF
TRBV5-6	TRBJ2-7	ASSSSGGPYEQY
TRBV19	TRBJ1-5	ASSTPQGQPQH